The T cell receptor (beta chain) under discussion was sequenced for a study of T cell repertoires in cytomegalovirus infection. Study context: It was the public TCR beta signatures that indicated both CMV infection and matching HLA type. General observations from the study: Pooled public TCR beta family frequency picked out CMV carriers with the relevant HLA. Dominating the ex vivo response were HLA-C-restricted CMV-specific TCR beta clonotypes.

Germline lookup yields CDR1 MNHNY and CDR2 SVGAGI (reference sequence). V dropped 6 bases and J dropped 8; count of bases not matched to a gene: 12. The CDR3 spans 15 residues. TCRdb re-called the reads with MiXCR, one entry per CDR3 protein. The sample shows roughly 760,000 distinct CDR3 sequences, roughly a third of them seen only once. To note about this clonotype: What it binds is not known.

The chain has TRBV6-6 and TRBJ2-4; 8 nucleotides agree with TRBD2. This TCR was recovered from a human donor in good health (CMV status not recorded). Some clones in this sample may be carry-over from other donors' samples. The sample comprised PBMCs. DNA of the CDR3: TGTGCCAGCAGCTTACTAGCGGCCCTGCCGGACATTCAGTACTTC. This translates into CASSLLAALPDIQYF.